What follows are 14 T cell receptor beta chains derived from one specimen sequenced in a study of blood T cell repertoires in COVID-19. This table comes from immunoSEQ multiplex PCR, and its TCRdb copy is limited to in-frame clones, with some not included. The sample yields under 300,000 clones, around 80% seen once. The source material was peripheral blood. The source of these receptors is a woman between 40 and 55 years old with active or convalescent COVID-19.

V usage is TRBV6-6 and J usage is TRBJ1-1; D call uncertain. This CDR3 contains 16 residues. Germline assignment: CDR1 MNHNY and CDR2 SVGAGI (reference sequence). Trimming pared 0 bases from V and 3 bases from J, leaving 14 bases between. CDR3: CASSYSIGYSDTEAFF. In nucleotides, the CDR3 is TGTGCCAGCAGTTACTCGATCGGTTATTCGGACACTGAAGCTTTCTTT.

The chain links TRBV6-5 to TRBJ1-2, with D tentatively TRBD1 (5 bases). The CDR3 covers 13 residues. Per the germline V gene, CDR1 is MNHEY and CDR2 is SVGAGI. V shed 9 bases and J shed 4 bases, with 15 bases lying between them. CDR3 in DNA: TGTGCCAGTAACCTCGGGGGTGGCTATGGCTACACCTTC. Amino acid sequence: CASNLGGGYGYTF.

The V call is TRBV7-9, the J call TRBJ2-3; D is possibly TRBD1 (5 bases). CDR1 and CDR2 from the germline V gene are SEHNR and FQNEAQ (reference sequence). This CDR3 has 12 amino acids. V lost 4 bases and J 6 bases, leaving 8 bases between the germline ends. The chain's CDR3 is CASSSRQDTQYF. In DNA form, the CDR3 reads TGTGCCAGCAGCTCAAGACAGGATACGCAGTATTTT.

The gene calls are TRBV21-1 and TRBJ2-4; TRBD1 is the table's D call, not checked against the DNA. TRBV21-1 is a pseudogene locus. The CDR3 loop spans 14 amino acids. The CDR3 DNA sequence: TGTGCCAGCAGCGTACAGGGTAAAGGAAACATTCAGTACTTC. Protein: CASSVQGKGNIQYF.

V and J are TRBV5-1 and TRBJ1-4, with TRBD1 identical over 11 bases. Unmatched junction bases numbered 5, after V lost 4 bases and J lost 3 bases. Germline V gene data show CDR1 as SGHRS and CDR2 as YFSETQ. The CDR3 totals 16 residues. CDR3 nucleotide sequence: TGCGCCAGCAGCACCGGACAGGGGGCAGCTAATGAAAAACTGTTTTTT. It specifies CASSTGQGAANEKLFF.

The rearrangement uses TRBV6-4 and TRBJ2-7; TRBD1 is a possible D gene (6 bases). Trimming took 0 bases from V and 0 from J, leaving 21 bases between them. Germline CDR1 and CDR2: MRHNA and SNTAGT. The CDR3 length is 19 residues. The CDR3 spells CASSDSKGRGGPTSYEQYV. The CDR3 region has the DNA TGTGCCAGCAGTGACTCGAAAGGCAGGGGTGGGCCCACCTCCTACGAGCAGTACGTC.

The genes are TRBV4-1 and TRBJ2-3; a weak D match, TRBD2 (6 bases). Germline CDR1 and CDR2: MGHRA and YSYEKL. V dropped 0 bases and J dropped 1 base, with 8 bases sitting between them. CDR3 size: 15 residues. The CDR3 coding sequence is TGCGCCAGCAGCCAAGAGGGGGGAGGCACAGATACGCAGTATTTT. Protein product: CASSQEGGGTDTQYF.

The sample holds a few counts of this clone. The genes are TRBV6-5 and TRBJ1-2, with D tentatively TRBD1 (6 bases). The CDR3 has 14 amino acids. CDR1 is MNHEY and CDR2 is SVGAGI in the germline V gene. V lost 6 bases to trimming and J lost 4 bases, with 15 bases between them. In DNA, the CDR3 is TGTGCCAGCAGGTGGGACGGGACATCCTATGGCTACACCTTC. It encodes CASRWDGTSYGYTF.

The gene calls are TRBV6-5 and TRBJ1-5, with D tentatively TRBD1 (5 bases). In germline, CDR1 is MNHEY, CDR2 SVGAGI. Trimming removed 7 bases at V and 4 bases at J, with 8 bases between. The CDR3 consists of 12 residues. DNA for the CDR3: TGTGCCAGCACCAGGGCGAATCAGCCCCAGCATTTT. It encodes CASTRANQPQHF.

The chain is built from TRBV2 and TRBJ1-4, with 8 positions matching TRBD1. There are 14 residues in the CDR3. V shed 4 bases, J shed 8 bases, and the junction held 6 bases outside the gene matches. Germline CDR1 and CDR2: SNHLY and FYNNEI. DNA of the CDR3: TGTGCCAGCAGTGGGACAGGGCAGGGAGAAAAACTGTTTTTT. Its translation is CASSGTGQGEKLFF.

V gene TRBV11-2 combines with J gene TRBJ2-2; D might be TRBD1 (6 bases). This CDR3 is 15 amino acids long. V was shortened by 6 bases and J by 1 base, with 12 bases between the two germline ends. CDR1 is SGHAT, CDR2 FQNNGV, per germline. The CDR3 coding sequence is TGTGCCAGCAGTCTGGGACACAAGAACACCGGGGAGCTGTTTTTT. Translated, it gives CASSLGHKNTGELFF.

The chain has TRBV9 and TRBJ1-3; 7 nucleotides line up with TRBD1. This CDR3 is built from 16 residues. With V trimmed by 1 base and J by 4 bases, 8 bases remained unmatched. CDR1 is SGDLS, CDR2 YYNGEE, per germline. The CDR3 DNA reads TGTGCCAGCAGCGTAAACCTCGGGACAGAAGGAAACACCATATATTTT. This codes for CASSVNLGTEGNTIYF.

The rearrangement joins TRBV5-1 to TRBJ2-1; 8 bases map to TRBD1. The CDR3 sequence is 16 residues long. Per the germline V gene, CDR1 is SGHRS and CDR2 is YFSETQ. The junction had 8 bases not matched to a gene; V was cut back by 0 bases and J by 6 bases. The DNA for the CDR3 is TGCGCCAGCAGCTTGGCGTGGGACAGGATCCGCAATGAGCAGTTCTTC. It encodes CASSLAWDRIRNEQFF. The variable domain in full, with the rest retrieved from reference TRBV5-1 and TRBJ2-1, is KAGVTQTPRYLIKTRGQQVTLSCSPISGHRSVSWYQQTPGQGLQFLFEYFSETQRNKGNFPGRFSGRQFSNSRSEMNVSTLELGDSALYLCASSLAWDRIRNEQFFGPGTRLTVL.

The chain has TRBV5-5 and TRBJ1-1; 9 positions agree with TRBD1. The germline V gene has CDR1 SGHKS and CDR2 YYEKEE (reference sequence). With 2 bases clipped from V and 9 bases from J, the junction kept 5 bases outside the gene matches. CDR3 length equals 13 residues. CDR3 DNA sequence: TGTGCCAGCAGCTTAATGACAGGGGGGCAAGCTTTCTTT. Translated: CASSLMTGGQAFF.